The clone carrying this T cell receptor beta chain was counted only a few times. As the template, RNA transcripts were used to amplify TCR beta CDR3 regions. Amplification began with first-round RT-PCR using HTBI primers, then second-round multiplex PCR was performed. TCRdb re-called the multiplex PCR reads with MiXCR, one entry per CDR3 protein. The table shows about 660,000 distinct CDR3 sequences, with about two fifths occurring only once. The data were taken from a study of Graves' ophthalmopathy and Graves' hyperthyroidism. The germline V gene has CDR1 ENHRY and CDR2 SYGVKD. The ends were cut back, 4 bases at V and 6 bases at J, with 0 bases in the middle. The CDR3 extends over 10 amino acids.

The source material was peripheral blood. The TCR was taken from an adult man with Graves' ophthalmopathy. This chain joins TRBV10-3 and TRBJ2-2, with unresolved D. DNA of the CDR3: TGTGCCATCAGTGCCGGGGAGCTGTTTTTT. Amino acids: CAISAGELFF.